This is a list of T cell receptor beta chains from one sample in a study of blood T cells in healthy people across ages. In TCRdb, the 5' RACE reads were re-called with MiXCR into one record per CDR3 protein. Of around 500,000 distinct CDR3 sequences listed, about 27% are singletons. The sample was also reused in another study, on T cells of mothers and their children.

Sequenced material: blood. These receptors all come from a boy under 10 years old in good health. Both conserved end residues are part of each CDR3. D genes are given only for firm matches. Only some rows state a clone size, as once, few, many or a class for expanded clones.

J,length,V,D,size,CDR3,DNA
TRBJ2-5,15,TRBV7-8,-,-,CASRLGGGGTETQYF,TGTGCCAGCAGACTTGGGGGCGGGGGCACGGAGACCCAGTACTTC
TRBJ2-5,15,TRBV9,-,-,CASSAETGKGETQYF,TGTGCCAGCAGCGCGGAAACAGGGAAGGGAGAGACCCAGTACTTC
TRBJ2-5,13,TRBV4-1,-,few,CASSQVTTETQYF,TGCGCCAGCAGCCAAGTCACTACAGAGACCCAGTACTTC
TRBJ1-2,15,TRBV27,-,-,CASSPPGYANYGYTF,TGTGCCAGCAGTCCCCCGGGGTATGCTAACTATGGCTACACCTTC
TRBJ2-5,16,TRBV28,TRBD2,-,CASSSPSAGLGETQYF,TGTGCCAGCAGTTCACCATCGGCGGGACTAGGGGAGACCCAGTACTTC
TRBJ2-7,16,TRBV7-2,TRBD2,-,CTSSLVSGRNGYEQYF,TGTACCAGCAGCTTAGTTAGCGGGAGGAACGGCTACGAGCAGTACTTC
TRBJ2-2,14,TRBV6-6,-,few,CASSAETYTGELFF,TGTGCCAGCAGTGCCGAGACTTACACCGGGGAGCTGTTTTTT
TRBJ2-6,16,TRBV11-2,TRBD1,few,CASRWDSVSGANVLTF,TGTGCCAGCAGATGGGACAGCGTCTCTGGGGCCAACGTCCTGACTTTC
TRBJ1-1,13,TRBV19,-,-,CATSGQMNTEAFF,TGTGCCACCTCCGGTCAGATGAACACTGAAGCTTTCTTT
TRBJ1-2,14,TRBV20-1,TRBD1,-,CSARAGTGAIVYTF,TGCAGTGCTAGGGCCGGGACAGGGGCGATTGTCTACACCTTC
TRBJ2-7,15,TRBV5-1,TRBD1,-,CASSLAGTGYYEQYF,TGCGCCAGCAGCTTGGCCGGGACAGGCTACTACGAGCAGTACTTC
TRBJ1-2,13,TRBV3-1,TRBD1,few,CASSPLGGNGYTF,TGTGCCAGCAGCCCCCTAGGGGGCAATGGCTACACCTTC
TRBJ2-7,9,TRBV6-5,-,many,CASSYLEYF,TGTGCCAGCAGTTACTTGGAGTACTTC
TRBJ2-3,14,TRBV29-1,-,-,CSVDPEKLTDTQYF,TGCAGCGTTGATCCCGAGAAACTCACAGATACGCAGTATTTT
TRBJ1-2,16,TRBV10-2,-,few,CASSSSAAGPNYGYTF,TGCGCCAGCAGTTCCTCTGCGGCAGGGCCTAACTATGGCTACACCTTC
TRBJ2-3,15,TRBV5-1,-,-,CASSLGDSGGDTQYF,TGCGCCAGCAGCTTGGGCGACAGCGGAGGAGATACGCAGTATTTT
TRBJ2-1,13,TRBV12-3/TRBV12-4,TRBD2,-,CASSLRTSSEQFF,TGTGCCAGCAGTCTCAGGACTAGCAGTGAGCAGTTCTTC
TRBJ1-1,15,TRBV5-1,-,-,CASSLVGTMNTEAFF,TGCGCCAGCAGCTTGGTGGGGACTATGAACACTGAAGCTTTCTTT
TRBJ2-5,11,TRBV5-1,-,few,CASSYGQTQYF,TGCGCCAGCAGCTACGGGCAGACCCAGTACTTC
TRBJ2-1,17,TRBV7-9,TRBD2,-,CASSGGASGRVYNEQFF,TGTGCCAGCAGCGGCGGGGCTAGCGGGAGGGTTTACAATGAGCAGTTCTTC
TRBJ1-5,20,TRBV7-8,-,-,CASSLFVGRVGGYSNQPQHF,TGTGCCAGCAGCTTATTCGTCGGGCGGGTCGGGGGTTATAGCAATCAGCCCCAGCATTTT
TRBJ2-5,13,TRBV6-6,-,few,CASSNEVEETQYF,TGTGCCAGCAGCAACGAGGTAGAAGAGACCCAGTACTTC
TRBJ1-4,14,TRBV18,-,few,CASSPPSEREKLFF,TGTGCCAGCTCACCACCGTCGGAGAGGGAAAAACTGTTTTTT
TRBJ2-4,12,TRBV6-6,-,-,CASSKDSGPQYF,TGTGCCAGCAGCAAAGATTCCGGACCCCAGTACTTC
TRBJ2-1,14,TRBV6-5,-,-,CASSGEAGHNEQFF,TGTGCCAGCTCCGGGGAGGCGGGACACAATGAGCAGTTCTTC
TRBJ1-4,14,TRBV20-1,-,few,CSARRAATNEKLFF,TGCAGTGCTAGAAGGGCCGCAACTAATGAAAAACTGTTTTTT
TRBJ1-4,12,TRBV10-2,-,-,CASRGVAEKLFF,TGCGCCAGCAGGGGAGTGGCTGAAAAACTGTTTTTT
TRBJ2-7,15,TRBV12-3/TRBV12-4,TRBD2,-,CASSLGWREGWEQYF,TGTGCCAGCAGTTTAGGGTGGAGGGAGGGCTGGGAGCAGTACTTC
TRBJ2-1,11,TRBV7-9,TRBD2,few,CASLREDEQFF,TGTGCCAGCCTACGGGAGGATGAGCAGTTCTTC
TRBJ1-1,16,TRBV4-2,-,-,CASSQDLRGGKTEAFF,TGTGCCAGCAGCCAAGATTTGAGGGGCGGGAAGACTGAAGCTTTCTTT
TRBJ1-3,13,TRBV27,-,few,CASSRNYGNTIYF,TGTGCCAGCAGTAGGAATTACGGAAACACCATATATTTT
TRBJ2-1,14,TRBV10-2,TRBD2,-,CASSDGLAGAAQFF,TGCGCCAGCAGCGACGGACTAGCGGGAGCGGCGCAGTTCTTC
TRBJ2-7,15,TRBV5-1,-,-,CASRPPGGPTSSRYF,TGCGCCAGCAGGCCTCCCGGGGGACCCACTTCGTCTCGATACTTC
TRBJ2-5,16,TRBV15,TRBD2,-,CATSSRLAGDHETQYF,TGTGCCACCAGCTCACGACTAGCGGGAGATCATGAGACCCAGTACTTC
TRBJ2-7,15,TRBV4-1,-,few,CASSQESRGPYEQYF,TGCGCCAGCAGCCAAGAAAGCAGGGGACCCTACGAGCAGTACTTC
TRBJ2-4,13,TRBV29-1,-,few,CSVVRQNENIQYF,TGCAGCGTTGTAAGGCAGAACGAAAACATTCAGTACTTC
TRBJ2-5,14,TRBV20-1,TRBD2,-,CSATTSGGLNEQLF,TGCAGTGCTACTACTAGCGGGGGCCTCAATGAGCAGCTCTTC
TRBJ2-7,16,TRBV18,TRBD2,once,CASSPRRLASSYEQYF,TGTGCCAGCTCACCACGTCGACTAGCGTCCTCCTACGAGCAGTACTTC
TRBJ2-7,13,TRBV7-9,-,few,CASSSVNSYEQYF,TGTGCCAGCAGCTCCGTTAACTCCTACGAGCAGTACTTC
TRBJ2-3,15,TRBV18,-,-,CASSPTRGGADTQYF,TGTGCCAGCTCACCTACCCGTGGTGGGGCAGATACGCAGTATTTT
TRBJ2-3,13,TRBV20-1,-,-,CSAPRGMADTQYF,TGCAGTGCCCCTCGGGGGATGGCAGATACGCAGTATTTT
TRBJ2-1,15,TRBV20-1,TRBD2,few,CSARVLAGDGNEQFF,TGCAGTGCTAGGGTCCTAGCGGGGGATGGCAATGAGCAGTTCTTC
TRBJ1-5,13,TRBV6-2/TRBV6-3,-,-,CASKGPGNRPQHF,TGTGCCAGCAAAGGGCCAGGGAACCGGCCCCAGCATTTT
TRBJ2-5,15,TRBV7-3,-,few,CASSLMPGPVETQYF,TGTGCCAGCAGCTTAATGCCGGGTCCGGTCGAGACCCAGTACTTC
TRBJ2-4,15,TRBV5-5,TRBD2,few,CASSLRRRESDIQYF,TGTGCCAGCAGCTTGAGAAGGCGGGAGTCGGACATTCAGTACTTC